The 3 T cell receptor beta chains listed next were all sequenced from one sample in a study of siplizumab effects on memory and regulatory T cells. The method was immunoSEQ multiplex PCR; TCRdb's version includes in-frame clones alone and lacks a portion of them. The sample lists around 100,000 clones, 75% to 95% occurring once. The sample comprised CD4+ T cells sorted from blood. The source of these receptors is a human donor in good health.

The CDR3 sequence: CASRKQPTYEQYF. CDR3 in DNA: TGTGCCAGCAGAAAACAGCCTACCTACGAGCAGTACTTC. This chain joins TRBV6-1 and TRBJ2-7; D is unclear. Germline V gene lookup returns CDR1 MNHNS and CDR2 SASEGT. Trimming removed 6 bases at V and 2 bases at J, with 11 bases between. This CDR3 spans 13 amino acids.

A few counts support this clone. This chain's CDR3 is CASSARTGSSYNEQFF. For the CDR3, the DNA is TGTGCCAGCAGTGCGAGGACGGGAAGCTCCTACAATGAGCAGTTCTTC. The chain combines TRBV2 with TRBJ2-1; a weak D match, TRBD2 (5 bases). Trimming removed 4 bases from V and 0 bases from J, with 13 bases in between. The CDR3 has 16 amino acids. CDR1 is SNHLY and CDR2 is FYNNEI in the germline V gene. Full variable domain (outside the CDR3, taken from reference TRBV2 and TRBJ2-1): EPEVTQTPSHQVTQMGQEVILRCVPISNHLYFYWYRQILGQKVEFLVSFYNNEISEKSEIFDDQFSVERPDGSNFTLKIRSTKLEDSAMYFCASSARTGSSYNEQFFGPGTRLTVL.

The chain joins TRBV6-4 to TRBJ2-1, with 9 bases lining up with TRBD2. This CDR3 has 15 residues. The J segment lost 8 bases and the V segment lost 2 bases, leaving 7 bases of the junction unmatched. Germline lookup yields CDR1 MRHNA and CDR2 SNTAGT. The CDR3 DNA reads as TGTGCCAGCAGTGACCGGCTAGCGGGGATCCATGAGCAGTTCTTC. This gives the protein CASSDRLAGIHEQFF.